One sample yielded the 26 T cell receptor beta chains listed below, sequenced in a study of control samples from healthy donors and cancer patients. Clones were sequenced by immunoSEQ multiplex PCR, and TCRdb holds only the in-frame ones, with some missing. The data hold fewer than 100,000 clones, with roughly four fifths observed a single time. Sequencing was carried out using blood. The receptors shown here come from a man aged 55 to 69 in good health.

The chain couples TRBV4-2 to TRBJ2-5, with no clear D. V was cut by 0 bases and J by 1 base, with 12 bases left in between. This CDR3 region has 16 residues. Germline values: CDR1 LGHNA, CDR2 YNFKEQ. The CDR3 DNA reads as TGTGCCAGCAGCCAAGAGCCTCCGGGTTCCCAAGAGACCCAGTACTTC. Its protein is CASSQEPPGSQETQYF.

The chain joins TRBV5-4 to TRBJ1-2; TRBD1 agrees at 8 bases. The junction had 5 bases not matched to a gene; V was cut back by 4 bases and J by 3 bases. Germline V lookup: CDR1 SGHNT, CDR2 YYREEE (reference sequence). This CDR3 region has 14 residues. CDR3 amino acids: CASSVNRGDYGYTF. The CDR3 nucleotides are TGTGCCAGCAGCGTAAACAGGGGGGACTATGGCTACACCTTC.

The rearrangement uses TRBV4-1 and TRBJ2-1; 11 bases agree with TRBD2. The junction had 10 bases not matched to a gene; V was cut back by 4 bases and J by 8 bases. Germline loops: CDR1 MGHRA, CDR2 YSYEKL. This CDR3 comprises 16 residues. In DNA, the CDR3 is TGCGCCAGCAGCCTCCGACTAGCGGGAAATAGGGATGAGCAGTTCTTC. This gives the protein CASSLRLAGNRDEQFF.

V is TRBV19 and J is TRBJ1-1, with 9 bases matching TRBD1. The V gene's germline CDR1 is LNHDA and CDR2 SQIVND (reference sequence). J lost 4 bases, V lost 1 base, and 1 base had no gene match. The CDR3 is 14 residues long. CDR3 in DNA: TGTGCCAGTAGTATAGTGACAGGGGGCACTGAAGCTTTCTTT. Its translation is CASSIVTGGTEAFF.

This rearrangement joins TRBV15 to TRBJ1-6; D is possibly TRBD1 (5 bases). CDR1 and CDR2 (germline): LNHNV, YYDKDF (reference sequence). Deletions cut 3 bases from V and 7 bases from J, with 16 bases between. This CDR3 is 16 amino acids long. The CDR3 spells CATSRSPGTHNSPLHF. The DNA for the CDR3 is TGTGCCACCAGCAGGTCTCCGGGGACCCACAATTCACCCCTCCACTTT.

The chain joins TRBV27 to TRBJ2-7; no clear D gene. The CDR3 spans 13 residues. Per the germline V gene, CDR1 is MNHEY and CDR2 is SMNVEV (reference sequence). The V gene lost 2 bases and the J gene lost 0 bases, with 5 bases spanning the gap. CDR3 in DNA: TGTGCCAGCAGTTTAGCAGACTCCTACGAGCAGTACTTC. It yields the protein CASSLADSYEQYF.

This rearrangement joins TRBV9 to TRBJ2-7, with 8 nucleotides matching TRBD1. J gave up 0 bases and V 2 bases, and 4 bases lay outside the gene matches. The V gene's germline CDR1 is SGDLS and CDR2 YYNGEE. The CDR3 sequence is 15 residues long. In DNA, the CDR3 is TGTGCCAGCAGCGTCCAGGGGGCAGCCTCCTACGAGCAGTACTTC. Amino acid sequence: CASSVQGAASYEQYF.

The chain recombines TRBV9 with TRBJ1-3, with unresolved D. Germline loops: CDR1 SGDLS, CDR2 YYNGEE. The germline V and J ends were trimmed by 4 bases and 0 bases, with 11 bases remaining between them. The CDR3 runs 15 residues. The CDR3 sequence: CASSITASSGNTIYF. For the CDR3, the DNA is TGTGCCAGCAGCATTACTGCCTCCTCTGGAAACACCATATATTTT.

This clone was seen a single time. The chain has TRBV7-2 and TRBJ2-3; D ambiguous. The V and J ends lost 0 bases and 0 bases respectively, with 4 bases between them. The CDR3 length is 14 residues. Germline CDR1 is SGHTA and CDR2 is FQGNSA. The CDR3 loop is CASSLAYSTDTQYF. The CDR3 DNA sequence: TGTGCCAGCAGCTTAGCTTATAGCACAGATACGCAGTATTTT.

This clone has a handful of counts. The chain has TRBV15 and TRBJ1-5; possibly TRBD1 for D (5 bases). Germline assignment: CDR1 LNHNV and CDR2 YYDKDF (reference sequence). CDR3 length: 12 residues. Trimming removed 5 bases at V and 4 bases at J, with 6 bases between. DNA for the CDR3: TGTGCCACCAGCGCAGGGAATCAGCCCCAGCATTTT. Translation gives CATSAGNQPQHF.

The CDR3 coding sequence is TGTGCCAGCAGCTTATGGGGGGGAGGCTATTACGAGCAGTACTTC. Its protein product is CASSLWGGGYYEQYF. The V gene is TRBV7-8, the J gene TRBJ2-7; 7 bases are shared with TRBD2. CDR3 length: 15 residues. The trim removed 2 bases at V and 4 bases at J, leaving 8 bases unmatched. In germline, CDR1 is SGHVS, CDR2 FQNEAQ.

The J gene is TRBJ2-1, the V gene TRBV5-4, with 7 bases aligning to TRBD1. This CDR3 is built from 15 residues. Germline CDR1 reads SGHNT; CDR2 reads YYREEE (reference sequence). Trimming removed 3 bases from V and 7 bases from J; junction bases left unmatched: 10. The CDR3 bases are TGTGCCAGCAGCTCGACTCCGACAGGGAAAAATGAGCAGTTCTTC. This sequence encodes CASSSTPTGKNEQFF.

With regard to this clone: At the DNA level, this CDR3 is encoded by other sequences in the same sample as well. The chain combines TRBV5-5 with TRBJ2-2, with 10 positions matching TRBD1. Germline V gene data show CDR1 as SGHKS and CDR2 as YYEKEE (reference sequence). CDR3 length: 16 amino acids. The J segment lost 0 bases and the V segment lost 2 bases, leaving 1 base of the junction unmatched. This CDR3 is CASSLGQGANTGELFF. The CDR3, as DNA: TGTGCCAGCAGCTTAGGACAGGGGGCGAACACCGGGGAGCTGTTTTTT.

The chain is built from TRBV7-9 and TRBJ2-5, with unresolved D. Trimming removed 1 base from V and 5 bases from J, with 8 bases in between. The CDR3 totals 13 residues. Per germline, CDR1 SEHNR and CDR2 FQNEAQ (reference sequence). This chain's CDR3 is CASSLETWETQYF. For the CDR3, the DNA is TGTGCCAGCAGCTTAGAAACGTGGGAGACCCAGTACTTC.

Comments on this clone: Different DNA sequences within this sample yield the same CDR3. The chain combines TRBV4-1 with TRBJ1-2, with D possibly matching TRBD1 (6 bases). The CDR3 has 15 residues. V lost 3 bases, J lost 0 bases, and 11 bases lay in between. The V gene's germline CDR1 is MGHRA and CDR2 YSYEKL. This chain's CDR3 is CASSQEQGANYGYTF. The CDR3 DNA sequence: TGCGCCAGCAGCCAGGAACAGGGCGCTAACTATGGCTACACCTTC.

The CDR3 DNA reads TGTGCCAGCAAGAGGGGCGGGAGGGCCATCGGGGAGCTGTTTTTT. Its translation: CASKRGGRAIGELFF. The chain recombines TRBV2 with TRBJ2-2, with 9 nucleotides matching TRBD2. Germline CDR1 is SNHLY and CDR2 is FYNNEI. The junction had 10 bases not matched to a gene; V was cut back by 7 bases and J by 7 bases. There are 15 residues in the CDR3.

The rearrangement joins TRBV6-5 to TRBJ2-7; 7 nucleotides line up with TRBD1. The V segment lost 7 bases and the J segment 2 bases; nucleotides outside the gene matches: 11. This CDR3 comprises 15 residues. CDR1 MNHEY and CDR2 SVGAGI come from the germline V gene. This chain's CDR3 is CASIPVGQSAYEQYF. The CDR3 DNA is TGTGCCAGCATTCCGGTGGGACAGTCGGCCTACGAGCAGTACTTC.

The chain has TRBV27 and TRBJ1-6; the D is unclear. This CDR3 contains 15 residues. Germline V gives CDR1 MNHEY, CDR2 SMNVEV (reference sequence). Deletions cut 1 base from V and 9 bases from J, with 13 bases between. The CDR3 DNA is TGTGCCAGCAGTTTATTGTTTCGGGGAGGTTCACCCCTCCACTTT. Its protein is CASSLLFRGGSPLHF.

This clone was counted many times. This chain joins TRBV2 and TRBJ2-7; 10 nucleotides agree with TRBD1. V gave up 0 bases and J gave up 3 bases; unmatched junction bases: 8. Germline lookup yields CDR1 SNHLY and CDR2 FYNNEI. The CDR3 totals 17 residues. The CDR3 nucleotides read TGTGCCAGCAGTGAAGCGACCGAATGGACAGGGGGCTACGAGCAGTACTTC. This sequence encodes CASSEATEWTGGYEQYF.

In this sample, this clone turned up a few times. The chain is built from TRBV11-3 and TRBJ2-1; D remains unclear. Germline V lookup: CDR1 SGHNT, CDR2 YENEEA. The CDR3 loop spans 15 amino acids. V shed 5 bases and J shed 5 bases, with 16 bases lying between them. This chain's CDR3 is CASSPRRRPNNEQFF. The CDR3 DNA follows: TGTGCCAGCAGCCCCCGCCGGCGGCCAAACAATGAGCAGTTCTTC.

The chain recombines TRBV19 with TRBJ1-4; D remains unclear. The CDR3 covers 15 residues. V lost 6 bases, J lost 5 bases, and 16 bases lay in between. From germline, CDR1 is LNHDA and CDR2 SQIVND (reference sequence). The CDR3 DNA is TGTGCCAGTAGCCAAAACAGAGACCTCAATGAAAAACTGTTTTTT. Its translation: CASSQNRDLNEKLFF.

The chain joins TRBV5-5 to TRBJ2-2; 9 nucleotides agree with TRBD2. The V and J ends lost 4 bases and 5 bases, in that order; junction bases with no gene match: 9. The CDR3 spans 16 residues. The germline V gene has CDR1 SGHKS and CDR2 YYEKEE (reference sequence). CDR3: CASSPPLRGGTGELFF. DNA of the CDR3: TGTGCCAGCAGCCCCCCCTTGCGGGGGGGAACCGGGGAGCTGTTTTTT.

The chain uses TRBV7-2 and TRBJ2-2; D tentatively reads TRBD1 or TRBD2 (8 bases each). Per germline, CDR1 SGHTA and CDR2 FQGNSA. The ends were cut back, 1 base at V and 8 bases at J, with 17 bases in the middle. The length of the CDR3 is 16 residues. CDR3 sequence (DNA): TGTGCCAGCAGCTTAGGGACAGGGCGGGGGGCGGGGGAGCTGTTTTTT. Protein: CASSLGTGRGAGELFF.

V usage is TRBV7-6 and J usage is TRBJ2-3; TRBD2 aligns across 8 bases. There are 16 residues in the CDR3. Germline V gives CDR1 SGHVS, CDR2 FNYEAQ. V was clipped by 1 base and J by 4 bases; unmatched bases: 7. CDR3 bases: TGTGCCAGCAGCTTAGTCGGCGGGGGGTTGGCAGATACGCAGTATTTT. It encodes CASSLVGGGLADTQYF.

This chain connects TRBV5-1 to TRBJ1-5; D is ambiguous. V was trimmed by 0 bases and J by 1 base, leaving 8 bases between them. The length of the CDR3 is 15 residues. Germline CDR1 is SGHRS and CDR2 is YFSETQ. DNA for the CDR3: TGCGCCAGCAGCTTGGCCCAGAGGAGCAATCAGCCCCAGCATTTT. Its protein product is CASSLAQRSNQPQHF.

The DNA for the CDR3 is TGTGCCAGCAGTTTAACACGGGGGGATACTGAAGCTTTCTTT. Amino acids: CASSLTRGDTEAFF. V gene TRBV28 combines with J gene TRBJ1-1; D possibly corresponds to TRBD1 (5 bases). This CDR3 comprises 14 residues. V was trimmed by 2 bases and J by 5 bases, leaving 12 bases between them. CDR1 is MDHEN, CDR2 SYDVKM, per germline.